The 30 T cell receptor beta chains given below trace back to one sample, sequenced in a study of read filtering for tumor transcriptome and immune sequencing. This library used roughly 400 ng RNA and molecular barcoded adaptors spanning alpha/delta and beta/gamma chains. TCRdb re-called the reads through MiXCR, storing one row per CDR3 protein. Of approximately 140,000 distinct CDR3 sequences listed, about 12% were seen once; the top ten hold 6.5% to 9%. Sequences were obtained from a population of CD138-negative cells sorted from bone marrow. These receptors were collected from a donor at least 40 years old with multiple myeloma.

This clonotype has at least ten counts. The V gene is TRBV20-1, the J gene TRBJ2-5; 9 bases match TRBD2. CDR1 is DFQATT, CDR2 SNEGSKA, per germline (reference sequence). The junction had 8 bases not matched to a gene; V was cut back by 1 base and J by 5 bases. The CDR3 has 15 residues. The CDR3 bases are TGCAGTGCTAGAGGGCTAGCGGGATCACGGGAGACCCAGTACTTC. Translated, it gives CSARGLAGSRETQYF.

This clonotype was recorded at least ten times. This chain uses TRBV19 with TRBJ1-4; the D gene is possibly TRBD1 (6 bases). V was pared by 4 bases and J by 5 bases, with 14 bases between. CDR3 length equals 15 residues. Germline V CDR1 and CDR2: LNHDA, SQIVND (reference sequence). CDR3 in DNA: TGTGCCAGTAGTACGTCCTGGGACATAAATGAAAAACTGTTTTTT. Translation gives CASSTSWDINEKLFF.

In regard to this clonotype: This likely traces to a read error, being one base from a far larger clone. The V gene is TRBV12-3 or TRBV12-4, the J gene TRBJ2-7; D unclear. This CDR3 comprises 13 residues. The V and J ends lost 5 bases and 1 base respectively, with 9 bases between them. The CDR3 DNA is TGTGCCAGCAGTGTACACGGGTCCTACGAGCAGTACTTC. Translated: CASSVHGSYEQYF.

This clonotype was picked up many times. This chain connects TRBV4-2 to TRBJ2-5; TRBD1 or TRBD2 may be the D gene (5 bases each). Per germline, CDR1 LGHNA and CDR2 YNFKEQ. The CDR3 consists of 15 residues. Trimming left V 5 bases short and J 3 bases short, with 16 bases between. The CDR3 DNA follows: TGTGCCAGCAGCTATCACCGGGGCCAAGAAGAGACCCAGTACTTC. It encodes CASSYHRGQEETQYF.

This clonotype was observed at least ten times. The chain joins TRBV7-9 to TRBJ2-1; 7 bases are a match to TRBD2. With 4 bases clipped from V and 2 bases from J, the junction kept 8 bases outside the gene matches. The germline V gene has CDR1 SEHNR and CDR2 FQNEAQ (reference sequence). The CDR3 has 16 amino acids. The CDR3 region is CASSSRGDSTYNEQFF. As DNA, the CDR3 is TGTGCCAGCAGCTCCCGGGGGGACTCCACCTACAATGAGCAGTTCTTC.

This clonotype was recorded at least ten times. The chain recombines TRBV20-1 with TRBJ1-4; TRBD1 agrees at 7 bases. The J segment lost 3 bases and the V segment lost 0 bases, leaving 4 bases of the junction unmatched. CDR1 is DFQATT, CDR2 SNEGSKA, per germline (reference sequence). CDR3 length: 15 residues. This CDR3 is CSARDAGTANEKLFF. Here the CDR3 DNA reads TGCAGTGCTAGAGATGCAGGGACAGCTAATGAAAAACTGTTTTTT.

This clonotype was counted only a few times. The chain employs TRBV4-3 and TRBJ2-6, with 9 bases identical to TRBD2. The V segment lost 1 base and the J segment 2 bases; nucleotides outside the gene matches: 9. CDR1 and CDR2 from the germline V gene are LGHNA and YSLEER. The CDR3 contains 19 residues. The chain's CDR3 is CASSQGVSGSRAGANVLTF. In DNA, the CDR3 is TGCGCCAGCAGCCAAGGAGTTAGCGGGAGCAGGGCTGGGGCCAACGTCCTGACTTTC.

This clonotype was observed many times. The chain is built from TRBV29-1 and TRBJ2-1, with D perhaps being TRBD1 or TRBD2 (5 bases each). The V gene's germline CDR1 is SQVTM and CDR2 ANQGSEA. Trimming stripped 7 bases from V and 0 bases from J, with 16 bases between. This CDR3 has 15 amino acids. In DNA, the CDR3 is TGCAGCGCCCTCCCGGGACGTCTCTCCTACAATGAGCAGTTCTTC. Translation: CSALPGRLSYNEQFF.

This clonotype was seen many times. The rearrangement joins TRBV20-1 to TRBJ2-1, with 8 bases identical to TRBD2. This CDR3 has 13 residues. V lost 6 bases to trimming and J lost 12 bases; unmatched junction nucleotides: 13. Germline CDR1 is DFQATT and CDR2 is SNEGSKA (reference sequence). CDR3 nucleotides: TGCAGTGCACGAGGGACTAGAGAGGATGCGCAGTTCTTC. Translation gives CSARGTREDAQFF.

Ten or more counts support this clonotype. The chain joins TRBV5-1 to TRBJ2-1; TRBD2 agrees at 8 bases. The germline V gene has CDR1 SGHRS and CDR2 YFSETQ. The CDR3 consists of 17 residues. The V segment lost 3 bases and the J segment 9 bases; nucleotides outside the gene matches: 17. DNA for the CDR3: TGCGCCAGCAGCTCAGGACTAGAGAGTAGCGGGAAGGCTGAGCAGTTCTTC. Translated: CASSSGLESSGKAEQFF.

This clonotype occurred many times. This chain joins TRBV7-2 and TRBJ2-6, with 11 bases fitting TRBD1. J gave up 3 bases and V 5 bases, and 12 bases lay outside the gene matches. Germline V lookup: CDR1 SGHTA, CDR2 FQGNSA. The CDR3 is 19 amino acids. This CDR3 is CASSLKRGTGGSGANVLTF. DNA of the CDR3: TGTGCCAGCAGCCTAAAGCGGGGGACAGGGGGGAGTGGGGCCAACGTCCTGACTTTC.

This clonotype showed up many times. The gene calls are TRBV18 and TRBJ2-3, with a weak D call TRBD2 (5 bases). Germline V gene data show CDR1 as KGHSH and CDR2 as LQKENI. Trimming shortened V by 5 bases and J by 2 bases, and 17 bases separated the two germline ends. The CDR3 runs 16 residues. CDR3 sequence reads: CASSSSSAGLTDTQYF. For the CDR3, the DNA is TGTGCCAGCTCATCCTCAAGCGCGGGCCTCACAGATACGCAGTATTTT.

This clonotype was picked up many times. The V gene is TRBV5-1, the J gene TRBJ2-1; 7 nucleotides match TRBD2. After removal of 0 bases from V and 9 bases from J, the junction contained 6 bases not matched to a gene. Germline CDR1 reads SGHRS; CDR2 reads YFSETQ. This CDR3 comprises 14 residues. CDR3 bases: TGCGCCAGCAGCTTGGCCGGGACTAACCGTGAGCAGTTCTTC. It translates to CASSLAGTNREQFF.

The genes are TRBV5-4 and TRBJ2-1; tentative D call: TRBD2 (5 bases). Trimming pared 2 bases from V and 3 bases from J, leaving 9 bases between. CDR3 length: 14 amino acids. Germline V gene data show CDR1 as SGHNT and CDR2 as YYREEE (reference sequence). CDR3: CASSLRTLYNEQFF. The CDR3 bases are TGTGCCAGCAGCTTAAGGACTCTCTACAATGAGCAGTTCTTC.

This clonotype was seen many times. The chain carries TRBV29-1 and TRBJ2-1; 7 bases fit TRBD1. The length of the CDR3 is 13 residues. After removal of 5 bases from V and 3 bases from J, the junction contained 4 bases not matched to a gene. Germline CDR1 SQVTM, CDR2 ANQGSEA. The CDR3 sequence is CSVRQGFYNEQFF. Here the CDR3 DNA reads TGCAGCGTTCGACAGGGCTTCTACAATGAGCAGTTCTTC.

This clonotype was detected many times. V usage is TRBV20-1 and J usage is TRBJ1-4; TRBD1 agrees at 10 bases. There are 17 residues in the CDR3. V dropped 6 bases and J dropped 6; count of bases not matched to a gene: 16. CDR1 is DFQATT, CDR2 SNEGSKA, per germline (reference sequence). The CDR3 DNA is TGCAGTGCGCCGTCCGGGACAGGGGAACTGGCTTATGAAAAACTGTTTTTT. Amino acid sequence: CSAPSGTGELAYEKLFF.

This clonotype has a count of ten or more. The genes are TRBV6-1 and TRBJ2-1; tentatively, D is TRBD1 or TRBD2 (5 bases each). With 4 bases removed from V and 0 bases from J, the gap between germline ends came to 7 bases. The length of the CDR3 is 14 residues. CDR1 MNHNS and CDR2 SASEGT come from the germline V gene. The CDR3 DNA reads TGTGCCAGCAGTGCAGGGAGCTCCTACAATGAGCAGTTCTTC. This translates into CASSAGSSYNEQFF.

In regard to this clonotype: A much larger clone differs from this one at a single base, so this may be a read error. The chain joins TRBV12-3 or TRBV12-4 to TRBJ2-2; TRBD1 or TRBD2 may be the D gene (5 bases each). There are 14 residues in the CDR3. Here the CDR3 DNA reads TGTGCCAGCAGTCCCTTATCCGGGGCCGGGGAGCTGGTTTTT. Translation: CASSPLSGAGELVF.

This clonotype was observed a few times. CDR3 coding DNA: TGTGCCAGTAGTCACAGGGGGAGCTCCTACGAGCAGTACTTC. It yields the protein CASSHRGSSYEQYF. This rearrangement joins TRBV19 to TRBJ2-7; 8 bases fit TRBD1. The CDR3 has 14 residues. The germline CDR1 and CDR2 sequences are LNHDA and SQIVND (reference sequence). The trim removed 5 bases at V and 0 bases at J, leaving 3 bases unmatched.

The V call is TRBV7-2, the J call TRBJ2-5; D unresolved. The CDR3 is made up of 12 amino acids. Germline V lookup: CDR1 SGHTA, CDR2 FQGNSA. Trimming stripped 1 base from V and 5 bases from J, with 5 bases between. The CDR3: CASSLVMETQYF. The CDR3 coding sequence is TGTGCCAGCAGCTTAGTTATGGAGACCCAGTACTTC.

The chain couples TRBV6-1 to TRBJ2-3, with 12 bases fitting TRBD2. The V and J ends lost 6 bases and 4 bases, in that order; junction bases with no gene match: 11. Germline V gene data show CDR1 as MNHNS and CDR2 as SASEGT. This CDR3 has 17 amino acids. CDR3 DNA: TGTGCCAGCAGACCCTATTTGACTAGCGGGAGCTCAGATACGCAGTATTTT. It translates to CASRPYLTSGSSDTQYF.

There are a few counts of this clonotype. The genes are TRBV6-1 and TRBJ2-4; 7 nucleotides align to TRBD1. V trimming: 3 bases; J trimming: 12 bases; junction bases outside the gene matches: 17. The CDR3 has 16 residues. Germline V CDR1 and CDR2: MNHNS, SASEGT. The CDR3 spells CASSDLTVRTGVGQYF. In DNA, the CDR3 is TGTGCCAGCAGTGACCTGACCGTTAGGACAGGAGTAGGTCAGTACTTC.

In this sample, this clonotype turned up many times. CDR3 protein: CASSLDNRVSDEQYF. The DNA for the CDR3 is TGCGCCAGCAGCTTGGACAACAGGGTTTCTGACGAGCAGTACTTC. The chain carries TRBV5-1 and TRBJ2-7; possible D gene TRBD1, 6 bases. V gave up 0 bases and J gave up 5 bases, with 15 bases separating them. This CDR3 has 15 residues. Germline assignment: CDR1 SGHRS and CDR2 YFSETQ. The whole variable domain, filled in from reference TRBV5-1 and TRBJ2-7, reads KAGVTQTPRYLIKTRGQQVTLSCSPISGHRSVSWYQQTPGQGLQFLFEYFSETQRNKGNFPGRFSGRQFSNSRSEMNVSTLELGDSALYLCASSLDNRVSDEQYFGPGTRLTVT.

Worth noting for this clonotype: A read error is possible here, since a much larger clone lies one base away. The gene calls are TRBV20-1 and TRBJ2-1, with 7 bases that match TRBD2. Germline-derived CDR1 and CDR2 are DFQATT and SNEGSKA (reference sequence). The CDR3 spans 16 residues. J was trimmed by 0 bases and V by 6 bases; bases with no gene match: 11. The CDR3 DNA is TGCAGTGCCGAGATTCTAGCGGCTGGCTCCTACAATGAGCAGTTCTTC. Amino acid sequence: CSAEILAAGSYNEQFF.

This clonotype was observed at least ten times. The gene calls are TRBV5-1 and TRBJ1-1, with D possibly TRBD1 on 6 matching bases. This CDR3 is 15 amino acids long. The germline CDR1 and CDR2 sequences are SGHRS and YFSETQ. Trimming took 3 bases from V and 0 from J, leaving 12 bases between them. CDR3 residues: CASSSDGQMNTEAFF. CDR3 nucleotide sequence: TGCGCCAGCAGCTCAGATGGACAGATGAACACTGAAGCTTTCTTT.

This clonotype was recorded many times. The chain recombines TRBV4-3 with TRBJ2-2; possible D gene TRBD1, 6 bases. This CDR3 contains 15 residues. Germline CDR1 is LGHNA and CDR2 is YSLEER. V dropped 1 base and J dropped 4 bases, with 10 bases sitting between them. CDR3 residues: CASSQAGAGTGELFF. The CDR3 DNA follows: TGCGCCAGCAGCCAAGCAGGGGCTGGCACCGGGGAGCTGTTTTTT.

With respect to this clonotype: This may come from a read error, since a much larger clone is one base off. The conserved phenylalanine or tryptophan normally closing the CDR3 is absent here, so this likely arose from a read error. The CDR3 region has the DNA TGTGCCAGCAGTTACCAGGGCCTCACCTACGAGCAGTACCTC. Residues: CASSYQGLTYEQYL. The chain couples TRBV6-5 to TRBJ2-7, with D maybe TRBD1 (5 bases). Germline values: CDR1 MNHEY, CDR2 SVGAGI. V was trimmed by 2 bases and J by 2 bases, leaving 10 bases between them. The CDR3 has 14 residues.

The table lists this clonotype with many counts. The V and J genes are TRBV30 and TRBJ2-1; TRBD2 agrees at 10 bases. CDR1 is GTSNPN, CDR2 SVGIG, per germline (reference sequence). The V gene end was trimmed by 0 bases and the J gene end by 8 bases; junction bases not matched to a gene: 13. The CDR3 contains 17 residues. CDR3 sequence: CAWSVLSWLAGVHEQFF. The CDR3 coding sequence is TGTGCCTGGAGTGTACTCTCTTGGCTAGCGGGAGTGCATGAGCAGTTCTTC.

This clonotype occurred many times. CDR3 bases: TGTGCCAGCAGCCAGGTCCCAGCGTCAACCTACGAGCAGTACTTC. This codes for CASSQVPASTYEQYF. V gene TRBV3-1 combines with J gene TRBJ2-7; unclear D gene. Trimming shortened V by 3 bases and J by 2 bases, and 14 bases separated the two germline ends. Germline-derived CDR1 and CDR2 are LGHDT and YNNKEL (reference sequence). The CDR3 contains 15 residues.

This clonotype appeared many times. The chain is built from TRBV11-2 and TRBJ2-7; D is unclear. With 1 base removed from V and 4 bases from J, the gap between germline ends came to 11 bases. This CDR3 has 14 amino acids. Germline assignment: CDR1 SGHAT and CDR2 FQNNGV. The CDR3 bases are TGTGCCAGCAGCTTAGGTGACCCAGTTTACGAGCAGTACTTC. As protein: CASSLGDPVYEQYF. The full variable domain, in which reference TRBV11-2 and TRBJ2-7 provide the parts outside the CDR3, is EAGVAQSPRYKIIEKRQSVAFWCNPISGHATLYWYQQILGQGPKLLIQFQNNGVVDDSQLPKDRFSAERLKGVDSTLKIQPAKLEDSAVYLCASSLGDPVYEQYFGPGTRLTVT.